Listed here is a single T cell receptor beta chain. The antigen remains undetermined. This record belongs to a study of cytomegalovirus exposure and HLA in healthy donors. Notes on the study in general: Most subjects' HLA-A and HLA-B alleles were reportedly predicted from TCR beta sequences. Analysis performed later found 16,951 TCR beta sequences associated with HLA alleles at 0.05 false discovery rate. In a later analysis, DRB1 alleles had the most associated TCRs; HLA-C alleles the fewest.

The PCR had 60 Vbeta and 13 Jbeta primers. Per the original methods: Roughly 12 million shared chains were among around 80 million unique TCR beta chains counted in a later analysis. Assay used: immunoSEQ multiplex PCR; TCRdb lists only in-frame clones, some missing. For V, J and clone size, that table is used; D and trimming come from the DNA. This repertoire includes 90,000 to 100,000 clones. Sequenced input: PBMCs. The sequence was obtained from a woman aged 25-40 years in good health and CMV-seronegative.

CDR3 coding DNA: TGTGCCAGTGCAGGGCGAACTGAAGCTTTCTTT. Translating gives CASAGRTEAFF. The gene calls are TRBV19 and TRBJ1-1, with D maybe TRBD1 (5 bases). There are 11 residues in the CDR3. V lost 8 bases, J lost 5 bases, and 9 bases lay in between. Germline CDR1 LNHDA, CDR2 SQIVND (reference sequence). The variable domain in full, completed from reference TRBV19 and TRBJ1-1, reads DGGITQSPKYLFRKEGQNVTLSCEQNLNHDAMYWYRQDPGQGLRLIYYSQIVNDFQKGDIAEGYSVSREKKESFPLTVTSAQKNPTAFYLCASAGRTEAFFGQGTRLTVV.